This T cell receptor (beta chain) is drawn from a study of blood T cell repertoires in COVID-19. As for the study in general: Collection of acute and convalescent COVID-19 samples took place in the United States, Italy and Spain.

This CDR3 has 14 amino acids. The V gene end was trimmed by 5 bases and the J gene end by 2 bases; junction bases not matched to a gene: 8. Looked up from germline, CDR1 is GTSNPN and CDR2 is SVGIG (reference sequence). Measured with immunoSEQ multiplex PCR; TCRdb has only the in-frame clones, and not every one. The sample carries approximately 210,000 clones, around 80% recorded once. What was sequenced was peripheral blood. This receptor was identified in a middle-aged man with active or convalescent COVID-19. The chain is built from TRBV30 and TRBJ1-2; 7 nucleotides line up with TRBD1. CDR3 residues: CAWGPRDRNYGYTF. The CDR3 nucleotides read TGTGCCTGGGGCCCTCGGGACAGAAACTATGGCTACACCTTC.